Shown below are 2 T cell receptor beta chains from a single sample sequenced in a study of identical twins. TCRdb used MiXCR to reprocess the 5' RACE reads, holding one entry per CDR3 protein. The sample consists of hundreds of thousands of distinct CDR3 sequences, roughly 18% of them appearing once. This sample also appeared in a second study, on T cells expressing NK-cell markers.

Sequencing was carried out using PBMCs. The receptors originated from a woman between 18 and 29 years old in good health.

This clonotype was seen more than once but under ten times. The chain has TRBV6-5 and TRBJ1-2; D unresolved. The CDR3 extends over 14 amino acids. V shed 2 bases and J shed 0 bases, with 7 bases lying between them. CDR1 and CDR2 (germline): MNHEY, SVGAGI. The CDR3 is CASSYRDTNYGYTF. For the CDR3, the DNA is TGTGCCAGCAGTTACAGAGACACTAACTATGGCTACACCTTC.

V and J are TRBV18 and TRBJ2-1, with D uncertain. The CDR3 is made up of 12 amino acids. V was clipped by 2 bases and J by 10 bases, with 9 bases between them. Looked up from germline, CDR1 is KGHSH and CDR2 is LQKENI. The CDR3 coding sequence is TGTGCCAGCTCACCATCGGCCACCGAGCAGTTCTTC. Its translation is CASSPSATEQFF.